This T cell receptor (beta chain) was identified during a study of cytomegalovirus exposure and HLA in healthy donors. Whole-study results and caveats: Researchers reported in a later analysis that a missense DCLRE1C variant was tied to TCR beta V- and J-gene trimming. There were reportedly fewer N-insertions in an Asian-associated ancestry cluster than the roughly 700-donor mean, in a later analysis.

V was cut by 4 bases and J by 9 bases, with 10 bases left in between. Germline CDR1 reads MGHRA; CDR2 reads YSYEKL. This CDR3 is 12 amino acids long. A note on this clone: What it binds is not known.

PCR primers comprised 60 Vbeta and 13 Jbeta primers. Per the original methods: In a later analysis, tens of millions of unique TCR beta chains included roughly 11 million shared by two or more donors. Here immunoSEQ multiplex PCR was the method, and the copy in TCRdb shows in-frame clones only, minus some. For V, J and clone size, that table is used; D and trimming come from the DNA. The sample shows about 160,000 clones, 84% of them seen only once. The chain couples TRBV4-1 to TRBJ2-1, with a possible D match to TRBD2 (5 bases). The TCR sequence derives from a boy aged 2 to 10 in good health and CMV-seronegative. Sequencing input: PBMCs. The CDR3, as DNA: TGCGCCAGCAGCCGTGAGGGTGCTGAGCAGTTCTTC. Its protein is CASSREGAEQFF.